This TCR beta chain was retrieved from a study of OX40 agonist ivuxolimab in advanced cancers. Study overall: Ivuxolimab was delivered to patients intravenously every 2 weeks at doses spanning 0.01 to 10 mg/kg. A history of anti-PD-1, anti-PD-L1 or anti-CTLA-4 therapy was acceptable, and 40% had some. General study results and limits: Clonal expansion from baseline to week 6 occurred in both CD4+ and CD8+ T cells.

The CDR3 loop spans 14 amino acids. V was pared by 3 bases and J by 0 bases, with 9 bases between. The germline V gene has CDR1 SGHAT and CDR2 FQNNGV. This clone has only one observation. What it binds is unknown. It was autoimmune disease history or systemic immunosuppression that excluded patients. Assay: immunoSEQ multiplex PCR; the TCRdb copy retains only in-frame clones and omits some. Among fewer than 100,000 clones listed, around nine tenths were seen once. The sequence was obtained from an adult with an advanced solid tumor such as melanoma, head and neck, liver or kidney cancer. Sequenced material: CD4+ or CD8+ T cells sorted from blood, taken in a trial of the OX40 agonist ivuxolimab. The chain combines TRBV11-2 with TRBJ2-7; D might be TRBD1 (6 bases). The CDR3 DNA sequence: TGTGCCAGCAGCTTCGGCAGGGGCTCCTACGAGCAGTACTTC. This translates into CASSFGRGSYEQYF.